The 30 T cell receptor beta chains presented below share a single source sample, sequenced in a study of T cell clones after liver transplantation. Data came from immunoSEQ multiplex PCR; TCRdb stores just in-frame clones and leaves some out. The sample has about 74,000 clones; 80% are singletons. This specimen consisted of CD4+ T cells from blood, obtained before liver transplant. The receptors come from a human donor who received a liver transplant.

CDR3 in amino acids: CASSGGLPSNQPQHF. For the CDR3, the DNA is TGTGCCAGCAGTGGGGGACTTCCTAGCAATCAGCCCCAGCATTTT. The genes are TRBV2 and TRBJ1-5; D possibly corresponds to TRBD1 (5 bases). The CDR3 is made up of 15 amino acids. Germline V gene lookup returns CDR1 SNHLY and CDR2 FYNNEI. V was cut by 4 bases and J by 0 bases, with 10 bases left in between.

The CDR3 DNA sequence: TGCGCCAGCAGGCCTAGCGGGAGCTACAATGAGCAGTTCTTC. This encodes CASRPSGSYNEQFF. V usage is TRBV5-1 and J usage is TRBJ2-1, with 10 bases lining up with TRBD2. Germline CDR1 SGHRS, CDR2 YFSETQ. Germline trimming cut 5 bases from V and 3 bases from J; bases unmatched to any gene: 2. This CDR3 is 14 amino acids long.

The chain is built from TRBV7-2 and TRBJ2-6, with D perhaps TRBD1 (5 bases). Between the trimmed V and J ends, which lost 2 bases and 0 bases, there was a span of 17 bases. The CDR3 totals 19 residues. Germline CDR1 is SGHTA and CDR2 is FQGNSA. The CDR3 DNA is TGTGCCAGCAGCTTACGTCCAGGGCTTCAAATCTCTGGGGCCAACGTCCTGACTTTC. Residues: CASSLRPGLQISGANVLTF.

This clone has just a few counts. This chain joins TRBV18 and TRBJ2-7, with 8 bases aligning to TRBD2. The CDR3 runs 15 residues. Germline CDR1 KGHSH, CDR2 LQKENI. After removal of 6 bases from V and 3 bases from J, the junction contained 10 bases not matched to a gene. The CDR3 coding sequence is TGTGCCAGCTCGTCTACTAGCGGAGCCCACTACGAGCAGTACTTC. It yields the protein CASSSTSGAHYEQYF.

The chain links TRBV28 to TRBJ2-7; TRBD1 matches 10 bases. The CDR3 is 15 residues long. With 6 bases clipped from V and 6 bases from J, the junction kept 11 bases outside the gene matches. Germline V gene sequence: CDR1 MDHEN, CDR2 SYDVKM. In DNA, the CDR3 is TGTGCCAGCAGCCCAGGGGGGACAGGGGTTGCCGAGCAGTACTTC. It yields the protein CASSPGGTGVAEQYF. Supplemented by reference TRBV28 and TRBJ2-7, the full variable domain reads DVKVTQSSRYLVKRTGEKVFLECVQDMDHENMFWYRQDPGLGLRLIYFSYDVKMKEKGDIPEGYSVSREKKERFSLILESASTNQTSMYLCASSPGGTGVAEQYFGPGTRLTVT.

The rearrangement links TRBV28 to TRBJ2-7, with 8 nucleotides matching TRBD2. V trimming: 7 bases; J trimming: 2 bases; junction bases outside the gene matches: 10. Germline V gene data show CDR1 as MDHEN and CDR2 as SYDVKM. The CDR3 runs 15 residues. CDR3 bases: TGTGCCAGCAAAGAGCGGGAGTCCTATACCTACGAGCAGTACTTC. This encodes CASKERESYTYEQYF.

CDR3 sequence reads: CASSGDLGGHEQYF. CDR3 nucleotide sequence: TGTGCCAGCAGTGGGGACCTGGGGGGCCACGAGCAGTACTTC. The chain joins TRBV2 to TRBJ2-7; D possibly uses TRBD1 or TRBD2 (6 bases each). Trimming stripped 4 bases from V and 5 bases from J, with 15 bases between. Germline CDR1 reads SNHLY; CDR2 reads FYNNEI. This CDR3 contains 14 residues.

V usage is TRBV9 and J usage is TRBJ1-5; D is uncertain. CDR1 SGDLS and CDR2 YYNGEE come from the germline V gene. The CDR3 is 12 amino acids. V dropped 7 bases and J dropped 2 bases, with 7 bases sitting between them. The CDR3 bases are TGTGCCAGCGGTGGCCGCAATCAGCCCCAGCATTTT. This encodes CASGGRNQPQHF.

This clone was counted a single time. The rearrangement uses TRBV2 and TRBJ2-7, with 7 bases identical to TRBD1. The CDR3 consists of 16 residues. Germline loops: CDR1 SNHLY, CDR2 FYNNEI. Trimming took 7 bases from V and 2 from J; bases not matched to a gene: 14. CDR3 region: CASKRITGTDPYEQYF. CDR3 sequence (DNA): TGTGCCAGCAAGCGTATAACCGGGACAGATCCCTACGAGCAGTACTTC.

The rearrangement links TRBV7-2 to TRBJ1-2, with 8 nucleotides matching TRBD1. V was clipped by 5 bases and J by 4 bases; unmatched bases: 3. CDR1 is SGHTA and CDR2 is FQGNSA in the germline V gene. The CDR3 has 13 residues. CDR3 loop: CASSPDRVYGYTF. DNA for the CDR3: TGTGCCAGCAGCCCGGACAGGGTCTATGGCTACACCTTC.

This sequence joins TRBV7-9 and TRBJ2-2; D not certain. Per germline, CDR1 SEHNR and CDR2 FQNEAQ (reference sequence). There are 12 residues in the CDR3. With 5 bases removed from V and 4 bases from J, the gap between germline ends came to 5 bases. Written as DNA, the CDR3 is TGTGCCAGCAGCCCCCTCACCGGGGAGCTGTTTTTT. Its translation is CASSPLTGELFF.

The rearrangement joins TRBV2 to TRBJ1-1; D gene unclear. V lost 3 bases and J 7 bases, leaving 18 bases between the germline ends. The CDR3 covers 15 residues. Germline V gene sequence: CDR1 SNHLY, CDR2 FYNNEI. DNA for the CDR3: TGTGCCAGCAGTGAGGACTCCGGCCCGGCGAGTGAAGCTTTCTTT. It yields the protein CASSEDSGPASEAFF.

This chain uses TRBV25-1 with TRBJ1-2; a weak D match, TRBD1 (5 bases). The germline gives CDR1 MGHDK, CDR2 SYGVNS. V was shortened by 4 bases and J by 4 bases, with 10 bases between the two germline ends. This CDR3 is 13 amino acids long. The CDR3, as DNA: TGTGCCAGCAGTGTAGGGGTTCCCTATGGCTACACCTTC. Translation gives CASSVGVPYGYTF.

The chain employs TRBV5-2 and TRBJ2-6. TRBV5-2 is assigned pseudogene status. The CDR3 has 18 amino acids. The CDR3 is CASNPGREYTKRANVLTF. CDR3 bases: TGTGCCAGCAATCCAGGACGAGAGTACACAAAGCGGGCCAACGTCCTGACTTTC.

The genes are TRBV5-5 and TRBJ1-3; 7 bases match TRBD1. With 0 bases clipped from V and 4 bases from J, the junction kept 4 bases outside the gene matches. The CDR3 consists of 15 residues. Germline CDR1 is SGHKS and CDR2 is YYEKEE (reference sequence). This CDR3 is CASSLVGGRGNTIYF. CDR3 DNA: TGTGCCAGCAGCTTGGTAGGGGGCAGAGGAAACACCATATATTTT.

The chain links TRBV6-5 to TRBJ1-5, with TRBD1 identical over 9 bases. The CDR3 has 14 amino acids. Germline-derived CDR1 and CDR2 are MNHEY and SVGAGI. The V and J ends lost 4 bases and 4 bases, in that order; junction bases with no gene match: 2. CDR3 nucleotide sequence: TGTGCCAGCAGTTTCGACAGGGGGAATCAGCCCCAGCATTTT. This codes for CASSFDRGNQPQHF.

The DNA for the CDR3 is TGTGCCAGCAGTCCCTGGACAGGGGGGACCGGGGAGCTGTTTTTT. Amino acid sequence: CASSPWTGGTGELFF. The chain couples TRBV27 to TRBJ2-2; 10 bases align to TRBD1. This CDR3 is built from 15 residues. Germline CDR1 MNHEY, CDR2 SMNVEV (reference sequence). The trim removed 5 bases at V and 5 bases at J, leaving 5 bases unmatched.

This chain connects TRBV28 to TRBJ2-3; TRBD1 agrees at 8 bases. CDR3 length: 15 residues. The V and J ends lost 6 bases and 1 base, in that order; junction bases with no gene match: 6. Germline V gives CDR1 MDHEN, CDR2 SYDVKM. The CDR3 spells CASSSRGRGTDTQYF. The CDR3 DNA sequence: TGTGCCAGCAGCTCCAGGGGGCGCGGCACAGATACGCAGTATTTT.

V usage is TRBV10-3 and J usage is TRBJ2-1; TRBD2 agrees at 10 bases. The CDR3 has 18 amino acids. CDR1 ENHRY and CDR2 SYGVKD come from the germline V gene. V shed 0 bases, J shed 9 bases, and the junction held 14 bases outside the gene matches. CDR3 sequence (DNA): TGTGCCATCAGTGAGTCGGGGCTAGCGGGAGTACCAGGGGGTGAGCAGTTCTTC. It specifies CAISESGLAGVPGGEQFF.

This rearrangement joins TRBV10-1 to TRBJ2-1; 12 positions agree with TRBD2. Per germline, CDR1 WNHNN and CDR2 SYGVQD (reference sequence). This CDR3 has 15 residues. V shed 2 bases, J shed 4 bases, and the junction held 0 bases outside the gene matches. The CDR3 loop is CASSETSGRYNEQFF. CDR3 nucleotides: TGCGCCAGCAGTGAGACTAGCGGGAGGTACAATGAGCAGTTCTTC.

The J gene is TRBJ2-2, the V gene TRBV29-1, with TRBD2 as a possible D gene (5 bases). The germline V and J ends were trimmed by 5 bases and 3 bases, with 16 bases remaining between them. The CDR3 sequence is 15 residues long. The V gene's germline CDR1 is SQVTM and CDR2 ANQGSEA. The CDR3 DNA follows: TGCAGCGTTAATCCTCGAGGAGGTGACACCGGGGAGCTGTTTTTT. It is translated as CSVNPRGGDTGELFF.

The V and J genes are TRBV2 and TRBJ1-3, with 8 bases identical to TRBD1. The CDR3 spans 15 residues. The trim removed 7 bases at V and 4 bases at J, leaving 9 bases unmatched. Germline loops: CDR1 SNHLY, CDR2 FYNNEI. The DNA of the CDR3 is TGTGCCAGCAATCCTGACAGGGGCTACGGAAACACCATATATTTT. It is translated as CASNPDRGYGNTIYF.

The chain couples TRBV4-1 to TRBJ1-1; TRBD1 agrees at 8 bases. Germline loops: CDR1 MGHRA, CDR2 YSYEKL. V lost 1 base to trimming and J lost 7 bases; unmatched junction nucleotides: 11. The CDR3 has 16 residues. The DNA for the CDR3 is TGCGCCAGCAGCCAAGGGACAGGGCGCCTACAAAGTGAAGCTTTCTTT. It translates to CASSQGTGRLQSEAFF.

The chain links TRBV10-3 to TRBJ2-7; tentatively, D is TRBD1 (6 bases). The V gene lost 6 bases and the J gene lost 2 bases, with 11 bases spanning the gap. This CDR3 comprises 13 residues. Germline V gene lookup returns CDR1 ENHRY and CDR2 SYGVKD. CDR3: CAIREQGTYEQYF. The CDR3 DNA reads TGTGCCATCAGGGAACAGGGAACCTACGAGCAGTACTTC.

The chain joins TRBV7-2 to TRBJ2-3; no clear D gene. The length of the CDR3 is 15 residues. CDR1 and CDR2 (germline): SGHTA, FQGNSA. V lost 2 bases and J lost 3, with 12 bases in between. The CDR3 DNA sequence: TGTGCCAGCAGCTTACGACTTAAAGGAACAGATACGCAGTATTTT. Protein sequence: CASSLRLKGTDTQYF.

V gene TRBV2 combines with J gene TRBJ2-5; 8 bases line up with TRBD2. The CDR3 runs 15 residues. The germline gives CDR1 SNHLY, CDR2 FYNNEI. Unmatched junction bases numbered 3, after V lost 2 bases and J lost 1 base. The CDR3, as DNA: TGTGCCAGCAGTGAATTCAGCGGGGGCCAAGAGACCCAGTACTTC. Amino acids: CASSEFSGGQETQYF.

The chain employs TRBV11-1 and TRBJ1-5; the D is unclear. The length of the CDR3 is 13 residues. Germline CDR1 reads SGHAT; CDR2 reads FQDESV (reference sequence). V lost 3 bases, J lost 3 bases, and 6 bases lay in between. For the CDR3, the DNA is TGTGCCAGCAGCTTCACAGACAATCAGCCCCAGCATTTT. Translation gives CASSFTDNQPQHF.

The chain has TRBV27 and TRBJ1-2; D perhaps matches TRBD1 (6 bases). The CDR3 consists of 15 residues. Germline V gene data show CDR1 as MNHEY and CDR2 as SMNVEV (reference sequence). V was shortened by 4 bases and J by 6 bases, with 18 bases between the two germline ends. In nucleotides, the CDR3 is TGTGCCAGCAGTTCACCCGGGACACTTGGGAATGGCTACACCTTC. Its protein is CASSSPGTLGNGYTF.

CDR3 region: CASSGGRPTYNEQFF. CDR3 bases: TGTGCCAGCAGTGGCGGGAGACCGACCTACAATGAGCAGTTCTTC. The gene calls are TRBV5-8 and TRBJ2-1, with 7 bases aligning to TRBD2. The CDR3 runs to 15 residues. Trimming cost V 5 bases and J 2 bases; bases outside gene matches: 7. Per the germline V gene, CDR1 is SGHTS and CDR2 is YDEGEE.

This clone was seen only a few times. The genes are TRBV5-1 and TRBJ1-4; possible D gene TRBD1, 5 bases. The V end was cut by 4 bases, the J end by 3 bases, with 16 bases between. Germline CDR1 is SGHRS and CDR2 is YFSETQ. The CDR3 runs to 16 residues. The CDR3 coding sequence is TGCGCCAGCAGCCCGGGGTCAGGGAACGCTAATGAAAAACTGTTTTTT. Its translation is CASSPGSGNANEKLFF.